Reported below is one T cell receptor beta chain. The target of this receptor is not known. Sequencing used a NextSeq 550. The Human TCR Profiling Kit (MiLaboratory) was used to make UMI-labeled 5' RACE TRB cDNA libraries. cDNA synthesis used the entire amount of extracted RNA, and PCR amplification then used the entire amount of cDNA produced. The libraries were made side by side, with each library going through the same number of PCR cycles. Turning to the authors' computational methods: With a requirement of at least two reads per UMI, MIGEC and MiXCR extracted about 50,000 +/- 10,000 unique UMI-labeled TRB cDNA molecules per library. An average of about 40,000 +/- 10,000 functional in-frame TRB CDR3 nucleotide clonotypes without stop codons was found per library. Diversity metrics, including normalized Shannon-Wiener and Chao1, were computed in VDJtools after downsampling to 5000 UMI-labeled TRB molecules per sample. For the central five CDR3 residues, VDJtools calculated physicochemical properties weighted by clonotype size, namely interaction energy, strength, volume and Kidera factor 4. TCRdb reprocessed the reads, so every CDR3 protein sequence counts as one entry and DNA is not shown. TCRdb assigned the V and J calls; the authors' analysis was not used. The table of this sample itemizes approximately 130,000 distinct CDR3 sequences. The ten most abundant clones make up around 0.44% of the sample.

The record originates from a study of CXCR3-negative and CXCR3-positive naive CD8 T cells (dated by TCRdb to between 2018 and 2021). General notes on the study: Roughly 140 million TRB reads were obtained in total, roughly 1.5 +/- 0.3 million reads per library. Diversity and physicochemical repertoire analyses were performed on around twelve donors pooled from two independent experiments. The TRBV-TRBJ cluster analysis covered naive subsets from five or six donors and memory cells from 3 donors. Study-wide conclusions, independent of this receptor: TRBV-TRBJ usage was similar between naive CXCR3-negative and CXCR3-positive cells from the same donor, while memory cells showed distinct patterns. Comparably high repertoire diversity was found in both naive subsets, whereas much lower repertoire diversity was found in memory CD8+ T cells. Compared with CXCR3-negative naive cells, CXCR3-positive naive cells had TRB CDR3s with higher hydrophobicity (lower Kidera factor 4), lower energy, and higher strength and volume indices. CXCR3 expression partially decreased after cryopreservation, so most assays used freshly isolated PBMCs. Because surface CD5, which is linked to self-reactivity in mice, was comparable between the naive subsets, TCR interaction strength was also inferred from the physicochemical properties of TRB CDR3s.

Each CD8+ T cell subset was flow-sorted in triplicate, and 250,000 to 300,000 cells per subset were placed directly into RLT lysis buffer. To keep memory contaminants out, a stringent definition of naive CD8+ T cells was applied: CD45RO-CCR7+CD27+CD95-. Peripheral blood mononuclear cells were isolated from buffy coats by standard density gradient centrifugation. A FACSAria III was used to flow-sort naive CXCR3-negative and CXCR3-positive CD8+ T cells. An RNeasy Mini Kit was used to extract total RNA from the sorted cells. The CDR3 spans 16 residues, from the cysteine through the phenylalanine. No DNA sequence was recorded. The germline V gene (reference sequence) gives CDR1 as PRHDT and CDR2 as FYEKMQ.

Source material: naive CXCR3+ CD8+ T cells from blood. This sample's cell subset or site label indicates: CD45RO-CCR7+CD27+CD95- naive CD8+ T cells expressing CXCR3 (TNR3+). The rearrangement joined TRBV13 to TRBJ1-6; the D call of TRBD1 rests on TCRdb alone, since no DNA is present to check it. This receptor was obtained from a human donor in good health. Some clones in this sample may be carry-over from other donors' samples. The CDR3 in this case is CASRQFRYNYNSPLHF.